A selection of T cell receptor beta chains follows, all from one sample in a study of CD8+ T cells in alopecia areata. Profiled with immunoSEQ multiplex PCR; TCRdb holds only in-frame clones, not every one. Counted here are approximately 61,000 clones, 96% occurring once; the ten biggest clones make up about a quarter. The sample here was CD8+ T cells sorted from blood, taken at week 0. These receptor sequences come from a human donor with alopecia areata. Both conserved end residues are trimmed from each CDR3. Only some rows state a clone size, as once, few, many or a class for expanded clones.

v_gene	abundance	j_gene	CDR3aa
TRBV4-2	-	TRBJ2-7	ASSGTTYEQY
TRBV11-2	-	TRBJ1-1	ASSLQTEAF
TRBV9	-	TRBJ2-1	ASSAPGTGSYNEQF
TRBV7-6	-	TRBJ2-3	ASSPRAGSTDTQY
TRBV6-5	-	TRBJ1-5	ASSYGQSNQPQH
TRBV19	-	TRBJ1-1	ASTDRINTEAF
TRBV6-5	-	TRBJ2-3	ASSQSWGGADTQY
TRBV25-1	-	TRBJ2-7	ASSDLRQAYEQY
TRBV4-2	once	TRBJ2-5	ASSQRSSGGPRETQY
TRBV2	-	TRBJ2-3	ASRPLRPDTQY
TRBV5-1	-	TRBJ2-7	ASSCGTDDSYEQY
TRBV2	-	TRBJ1-1	ASAYLLSAGLNTEAF
TRBV7-2	-	TRBJ2-5	ASSSGQGAGKTQY
TRBV5-4	-	TRBJ2-7	ASRADSYEQY
TRBV19	-	TRBJ1-1	ASSMVGEANTEAF
TRBV7-8	-	TRBJ2-2	ASSLSYFETGELF
TRBV6-5	-	TRBJ2-2	ASSPRPSTTGELF
TRBV7-9	-	TRBJ2-5	ASSFTGREETQY
TRBV7-8	-	TRBJ2-3	ASSPGGAGNTDTQY
TRBV5-1	-	TRBJ2-5	ASSTGTGKETQY
TRBV7-9	-	TRBJ2-7	ASSWGGSYEQY
TRBV7-9	-	TRBJ2-7	ASSGGQGGEQY
TRBV4-1	-	TRBJ2-1	ASSFRTSGAEQF
TRBV27	-	TRBJ2-7	ASCPGLADRYEQY
TRBV6-1	-	TRBJ2-3	ASRMIDTQY
TRBV23-1	-	TRBJ2-2	ASSHSYRRTGGPNTGELF
TRBV5-6	-	TRBJ2-7	ASSSGDYEQY
TRBV7-2	-	TRBJ2-7	ASSQGLLSYEQY
TRBV7-9	-	TRBJ2-7	ASRRGSSYEQY
TRBV19	-	TRBJ1-1	ASTRRRVSMNTEAF
TRBV6-6	-	TRBJ2-2	AISVQGRINTGELF
TRBV27	-	-	ASSLSGGDSYEQY
TRBV14	-	TRBJ2-3	ASSQVSTDTQY
TRBV19	once	TRBJ1-4	ASRLGLATNEKLF
TRBV6-1	-	TRBJ2-2	ASGIGTGELF
TRBV14	-	TRBJ2-7	ASSQELTGEQY
TRBV6-5	-	TRBJ2-3	ASSYSRGSTDTQY